This passage covers 27 T cell receptor beta chains from one sample sequenced in a study of T-cell reconstitution after alpha-beta-depleted transplantation in children. TCRbeta library construction was performed incorporating unique molecular identifiers. In TCRdb, the PCR reads were re-called with MiXCR into one record per CDR3 protein. The data show over 300,000 distinct CDR3 sequences, about a tenth seen once. Here the sequenced sample was PBMCs from the stem cell graft donor, taken from the stem cell graft. The receptors shown here come from a human donor who donated a stem cell graft to a child with acute lymphoblastic leukemia.

In the case of this clonotype: The junction departs from germline at one end; a sequencing error may be responsible. V and J are TRBV2 and TRBJ2-7, with TRBD2 matching 10 bases. This CDR3 is 14 amino acids long. Germline values: CDR1 SNHLY, CDR2 FYNNEI. The CDR3 DNA sequence: TGTGCCAGCAGGGACCTAGCGGGAGCCTACGACCAGTACTTC. This sequence encodes CASRDLAGAYDQYF.

There are a few counts of this clonotype. The chain joins TRBV5-1 to TRBJ2-2, with D perhaps matching TRBD2 (6 bases). This CDR3 region has 17 residues. The germline CDR1 and CDR2 sequences are SGHRS and YFSETQ. V was trimmed by 1 base and J by 2 bases, leaving 15 bases between them. For the CDR3, the DNA is TGCGCCAGCAGCTTGCAGGCCGGGACTTTTAACACCGGGGAGCTGTTTTTT. Amino acid sequence: CASSLQAGTFNTGELFF.

This chain joins TRBV7-3 and TRBJ2-2; the match to TRBD2 covers 14 bases. Germline trimming cut 2 bases from V and 3 bases from J; bases unmatched to any gene: 8. Germline loops: CDR1 SGHTA, CDR2 FQGTGA. There are 19 residues in the CDR3. The DNA for the CDR3 is TGTGCCAGCAGCTTAGGGGGCGGGACTAGCGGGAGTGACACCGGGGAGCTGTTTTTT. Encoded protein: CASSLGGGTSGSDTGELFF.

This clonotype turned up a few times. V is TRBV5-1 and J is TRBJ1-1; 12 bases are shared with TRBD1. Germline CDR1 is SGHRS and CDR2 is YFSETQ. Trimming cost V 4 bases and J 5 bases; bases outside gene matches: 6. This CDR3 spans 15 amino acids. The CDR3 region is CASSGRDRGLTEAFF. The CDR3 DNA reads TGCGCCAGCAGCGGCCGGGACAGGGGGCTTACTGAAGCTTTCTTT.

This clonotype appeared many times. The chain carries TRBV7-2 and TRBJ2-5; D uncertain. V shed 1 base and J shed 1 base, with 13 bases lying between them. Germline V lookup: CDR1 SGHTA, CDR2 FQGNSA. The CDR3 covers 16 residues. The CDR3 DNA is TGTGCCAGCAGCTTAGGTGGGCGTTTCGGCCAAGAGACCCAGTACTTC. Amino acid sequence: CASSLGGRFGQETQYF.

This chain links TRBV29-1 with TRBJ2-1; a weak D match, TRBD2 (5 bases). This CDR3 contains 19 residues. V was pared by 4 bases and J by 5 bases, with 30 bases between. Germline lookup yields CDR1 SQVTM and CDR2 ANQGSEA. In DNA form, the CDR3 reads TGCAGCGTTGTCCTCGAGGACGCCCGTGTGGCACTAGTCGACAATGAGCAGTTCTTC. Its protein is CSVVLEDARVALVDNEQFF.

In this sample, this clonotype turned up a few times. The V call is TRBV2, the J call TRBJ2-1, with TRBD2 identical over 9 bases. J gave up 8 bases and V 3 bases, and 5 bases lay outside the gene matches. Germline loops: CDR1 SNHLY, CDR2 FYNNEI. The CDR3 is 14 amino acids. In DNA, the CDR3 is TGTGCCAGCAGTGAGGGAGCGGGAGGATATGAGCAGTTCTTC. Translated, it gives CASSEGAGGYEQFF.

This clonotype turned up a few times. The V and J genes are TRBV6-2 or TRBV6-3 and TRBJ1-3; unclear D gene. In germline, CDR1 is MNHEY, CDR2 SVGEGT. The CDR3 has 16 residues. Deletions cut 4 bases from V and 0 bases from J, with 13 bases between. The CDR3 reads CASSFLGPNSGNTIYF. DNA for the CDR3: TGTGCCAGCAGTTTCCTAGGACCGAACTCTGGAAACACCATATATTTT.

This clonotype was counted between two and nine times. The chain uses TRBV27 and TRBJ2-6, with 8 bases that match TRBD1. The CDR3 length is 17 residues. Germline loops: CDR1 MNHEY, CDR2 SMNVEV (reference sequence). The junction had 10 bases not matched to a gene; V was cut back by 5 bases and J by 4 bases. CDR3 amino acids: CASSPRTGFTGANVLTF. As DNA, the CDR3 is TGTGCCAGCAGTCCGCGGACAGGGTTTACCGGGGCCAACGTCCTGACTTTC.

This clonotype was seen ten or more times. The V call is TRBV6-1, the J call TRBJ2-3, with a weak D call TRBD2 (6 bases). CDR3 size: 14 residues. In germline, CDR1 is MNHNS, CDR2 SASEGT. V lost 3 bases, J lost 1 base, and 8 bases lay in between. CDR3 coding DNA: TGTGCCAGCAGTGATAGGGAGGGCACAGATACGCAGTATTTT. It encodes CASSDREGTDTQYF.

This clonotype was seen repeatedly, ten times or more. This chain links TRBV27 with TRBJ1-6, with no clear D. Trimming removed 2 bases from V and 9 bases from J, with 8 bases in between. The CDR3 is 13 amino acids. Per germline, CDR1 MNHEY and CDR2 SMNVEV (reference sequence). CDR3 loop: CASSLMGISPLHF. The CDR3 region has the DNA TGTGCCAGCAGTTTAATGGGGATTTCACCCCTCCACTTT.

In its sample, this clonotype was seen many times. The gene calls are TRBV11-2 and TRBJ2-1; possibly TRBD2 for D (6 bases). Germline V gene sequence: CDR1 SGHAT, CDR2 FQNNGV. This CDR3 contains 16 residues. The V and J ends lost 1 base and 0 bases respectively, with 10 bases between them. The CDR3 loop reads CASSLGGRSSYNEQFF. CDR3 in DNA: TGTGCCAGCAGCTTAGGGGGGAGGAGCTCCTACAATGAGCAGTTCTTC.

This clonotype has ten or more counts. This rearrangement joins TRBV12-3 or TRBV12-4 to TRBJ2-3; D is unclear. The ends were cut back, 1 base at V and 7 bases at J, with 3 bases in the middle. This CDR3 region has 11 residues. The CDR3 coding sequence is TGTGCCAGCAGTTTAGGAAATACGCAGTATTTT. This translates into CASSLGNTQYF.

This clonotype appeared many times. The chain couples TRBV5-1 to TRBJ2-6; D is uncertain. V lost 2 bases and J lost 1, with 4 bases in between. Germline V gene lookup returns CDR1 SGHRS and CDR2 YFSETQ. The CDR3 spans 14 residues. The CDR3 here is CASSLISGANVLTF. The CDR3 DNA reads as TGCGCCAGCAGCTTAATTTCTGGGGCCAACGTCCTGACTTTC.

This chain joins TRBV28 and TRBJ2-7; a weak D match, TRBD2 (6 bases). CDR1 and CDR2 (germline): MDHEN, SYDVKM. Trimming removed 8 bases at V and 6 bases at J, with 14 bases between. This CDR3 has 12 amino acids. The CDR3, as DNA: TGTGCCAGCTGGGACTCTTGGCGCGAGCAGTACTTC. Protein: CASWDSWREQYF.

This clonotype occurred a few times. CDR3 bases: TGTGCCAGCAGCCTCGACTACTTCACCGGGGAGCTGTTTTTT. The encoded protein is CASSLDYFTGELFF. The J gene is TRBJ2-2, the V gene TRBV7-3; perhaps TRBD2 as D (5 bases). Germline CDR1 reads SGHTA; CDR2 reads FQGTGA. V was pared by 5 bases and J by 4 bases, with 11 bases between. CDR3 size: 14 residues.

In this sample, this clonotype turned up a few times. The V and J genes are TRBV15 and TRBJ2-7, with 7 bases matching TRBD1. The CDR3 consists of 15 residues. Germline V gene data show CDR1 as LNHNV and CDR2 as YYDKDF (reference sequence). The V gene end was trimmed by 4 bases and the J gene end by 2 bases; junction bases not matched to a gene: 8. The CDR3 coding sequence is TGTGCCACCAGCAAGTCAAGGGACAGTACCTACGAGCAGTACTTC. Translating gives CATSKSRDSTYEQYF.

This clonotype was detected many times. The chain uses TRBV12-3 or TRBV12-4 and TRBJ2-1, with 9 bases that match TRBD2. J was trimmed by 0 bases and V by 5 bases; bases with no gene match: 5. This CDR3 is 16 amino acids long. In nucleotides, the CDR3 is TGTGCCAGCAGTAATAGCGGGAGAGACTCCTACAATGAGCAGTTCTTC. Translated: CASSNSGRDSYNEQFF.

J is TRBJ2-1 and V is TRBV27, with a weak D call TRBD2 (6 bases). CDR1 and CDR2 (germline): MNHEY, SMNVEV (reference sequence). The CDR3 is 15 amino acids. Trimming removed 2 bases from V and 3 bases from J, with 11 bases in between. This CDR3 is CASSLAGPLYNEQFF. The CDR3 coding sequence is TGTGCCAGCAGTTTAGCGGGACCCCTCTACAATGAGCAGTTCTTC.

This clonotype was seen ten or more times. The chain couples TRBV12-3 or TRBV12-4 to TRBJ2-5; no firm D call. Trimming pared 0 bases from V and 1 base from J, leaving 9 bases between. The CDR3 is 15 amino acids. CDR3: CASSLAGYSQETQYF. In nucleotides, the CDR3 is TGTGCCAGCAGTTTAGCGGGGTATTCCCAAGAGACCCAGTACTTC.

This clonotype was seen only a few times. The genes are TRBV5-1 and TRBJ2-5; 8 nucleotides agree with TRBD1. V lost 2 bases to trimming and J lost 0 bases; unmatched junction nucleotides: 3. The CDR3 has 15 residues. From germline, CDR1 is SGHRS and CDR2 YFSETQ. DNA of the CDR3: TGCGCCAGCAGCTTCGGGACAGGATACCAAGAGACCCAGTACTTC. This translates into CASSFGTGYQETQYF.

The CDR3 DNA reads as TGTGCCAGCAGTACCCCCGGGGCTTCATCGTACTTC. Protein product: CASSTPGASSYF. The rearrangement links TRBV6-2 or TRBV6-3 to TRBJ2-5; the D call may be TRBD1 or TRBD2 (5 bases each). CDR1 is MNHEY, CDR2 SVGEGT, per germline. V was cut by 5 bases and J by 13 bases, with 17 bases left in between. This CDR3 spans 12 amino acids.

This chain links TRBV2 with TRBJ2-1; 8 bases line up with TRBD2. Germline CDR1 and CDR2: SNHLY and FYNNEI. V was clipped by 6 bases and J by 8 bases; unmatched bases: 12. The length of the CDR3 is 15 residues. The CDR3 DNA reads TGTGCCAGCAGCTTATCACCGGGACTAGTAGATGAGCAGTTCTTC. Amino acids: CASSLSPGLVDEQFF.

This clonotype was found a few times. V usage is TRBV7-2 and J usage is TRBJ2-2, with unresolved D. CDR3 length: 14 amino acids. Germline-derived CDR1 and CDR2 are SGHTA and FQGNSA. The V end was cut by 1 base, the J end by 6 bases, with 9 bases between. CDR3 nucleotides: TGTGCCAGCAGCTTAGGCCCTGCCCCCGGGGAGCTGTTTTTT. Residues: CASSLGPAPGELFF.

This clonotype was counted only a few times. The chain combines TRBV5-1 with TRBJ2-7, with D perhaps TRBD1 or TRBD2 (5 bases each). The CDR3 length is 16 residues. Germline-derived CDR1 and CDR2 are SGHRS and YFSETQ. The germline V and J ends were trimmed by 2 bases and 5 bases, with 20 bases remaining between them. The CDR3, as DNA: TGCGCCAGCAGCTTTGACGGGGCCACTTTATGGGACGAGCAGTACTTC. It codes for CASSFDGATLWDEQYF.

This clonotype was picked up a small number of times. The chain has TRBV7-2 and TRBJ2-1; possible D gene TRBD2, 5 bases. Per germline, CDR1 SGHTA and CDR2 FQGNSA. Between the trimmed V and J ends, which lost 5 bases and 0 bases, there was a span of 11 bases. The length of the CDR3 is 15 residues. The CDR3 reads CASSARLLSYNEQFF. The DNA for the CDR3 is TGTGCCAGCAGCGCCCGACTACTCTCCTACAATGAGCAGTTCTTC.

The chain carries TRBV15 and TRBJ2-3, with 14 bases lining up with TRBD2. The CDR3 sequence is 15 residues long. Germline V CDR1 and CDR2: LNHNV, YYDKDF (reference sequence). The J segment lost 10 bases and the V segment lost 4 bases, leaving 7 bases of the junction unmatched. The CDR3 coding sequence is TGTGCCACCAGCATCGGGACTAGCGGGAGTAGCGCGCAGTATTTT. Protein sequence: CATSIGTSGSSAQYF.